The clone carrying this T cell receptor (beta chain) was counted ten times or more. What it recognizes is unknown. From the 5' RACE reads, TCRdb called clonotypes with MiXCR, one entry per CDR3 protein. Of about 240,000 distinct CDR3 sequences listed, about 9.1% were seen once; the top ten hold almost 7%. Germline values: CDR1 SGHTA, CDR2 FQGNSA. V shed 3 bases and J 0 bases; nucleotides not matched to a gene: 4. CDR3 length equals 16 residues. These data come from a study of CD8 T cells in ankylosing spondylitis. General study findings and limits: Reports say disease-linked clones showed up significantly more in matched ankylosing spondylitis synovial fluid.

The chain carries TRBV7-2 and TRBJ2-1, with 8 bases identical to TRBD2. The TCR was taken from a male donor with ankylosing spondylitis or in good health (not recorded which). The sequencing input was blood, either unsorted or a sorted T cell fraction (not recorded which). In DNA, the CDR3 is TGTGCCAGCAGCTTTACCGGGACTAGCTCCTACAATGAGCAGTTCTTC. It is translated as CASSFTGTSSYNEQFF.